A single sample is the source of the 14 T cell receptor beta chains below, sequenced in a study of spatial heterogeneity in lung cancer. Stated time point: sample taken at primary tumor resection. TCRs were sequenced from unsorted whole RNA of tumor, nontumor lung or PBMC. TCRdb called the 5' RACE reads again in MiXCR, with one record for every CDR3 protein. The sample gives about 14,000 distinct CDR3 sequences, 10% of which show up once; approximately 32% is in the top ten. The specimen comprised PBMCs, sampled at surgery. The receptors stem from a male donor with early-stage non-small cell lung cancer.

This clonotype was detected only a few times. The chain is built from TRBV12-3 or TRBV12-4 and TRBJ2-2; D call uncertain. The V gene lost 3 bases and the J gene lost 5 bases, with 13 bases spanning the gap. The CDR3 spans 15 residues. The CDR3 is CASSLPTGVTGELFF. The CDR3 coding sequence is TGTGCCAGCAGTTTGCCCACGGGTGTGACCGGGGAGCTGTTTTTT.

This clonotype was seen at least ten times. J is TRBJ1-1 and V is TRBV7-2, with D maybe TRBD1 (5 bases). V lost 1 base, J lost 11 bases, and 14 bases lay in between. Germline V gene sequence: CDR1 SGHTA, CDR2 FQGNSA. CDR3 length equals 13 residues. This CDR3 is CASSLVGPGGAFF. CDR3 nucleotides: TGTGCCAGCAGCTTAGTGGGGCCCGGGGGGGCTTTCTTT.

The chain uses TRBV11-1 and TRBJ1-1, with D maybe TRBD1 (6 bases). CDR1 is SGHAT, CDR2 FQDESV, per germline (reference sequence). V was pared by 2 bases and J by 7 bases, with 11 bases between. CDR3 length: 13 residues. The CDR3 loop reads CASSLYGGSEAFF. Written as DNA, the CDR3 is TGTGCCAGCAGCTTATACGGGGGCAGTGAAGCTTTCTTT.

This clonotype was observed many times. This chain uses TRBV21-1 with TRBJ1-5. TRBV21-1 is termed a pseudogene. The CDR3 extends over 13 amino acids. DNA for the CDR3: TGTGCCAGTCAGACCGGCAGCAATCAGCCCCAGCATTTT. Its translation is CASQTGSNQPQHF.

This clonotype has a handful of counts. J is TRBJ2-3 and V is TRBV12-3 or TRBV12-4; D remains ambiguous. CDR3 size: 14 residues. V shed 3 bases and J shed 2 bases, with 9 bases lying between them. The CDR3: CASSFGVVTDTQYF. DNA of the CDR3: TGTGCCAGCAGTTTTGGGGTGGTCACAGATACGCAGTATTTT.

This clonotype is medium-sized within its sample. The gene calls are TRBV20-1 and TRBJ2-3; TRBD1 is a possible D gene (6 bases). Looked up from germline, CDR1 is DFQATT and CDR2 is SNEGSKA (reference sequence). The CDR3 extends over 11 amino acids. Trimming left V 2 bases short and J 6 bases short, with 6 bases between. CDR3 region: CSARQGDTQYF. DNA for the CDR3: TGCAGTGCTAGACAGGGGGATACGCAGTATTTT.

This clonotype was recorded at least ten times. The chain joins TRBV28 to TRBJ2-2; 7 bases are a match to TRBD1. CDR3 length: 15 residues. CDR1 and CDR2 (germline): MDHEN, SYDVKM. Trimming removed 3 bases from V and 6 bases from J; junction bases left unmatched: 7. The CDR3 region has the DNA TGTGCCAGCAGTTTTGTAGGGGGCGCTTCCGGGGAGCTGTTTTTT. This encodes CASSFVGGASGELFF.

The chain combines TRBV5-4 with TRBJ1-2, with a tentative D call TRBD1 (5 bases). There are 13 residues in the CDR3. Germline values: CDR1 SGHNT, CDR2 YYREEE (reference sequence). Trimming removed 4 bases at V and 4 bases at J, with 11 bases between. In nucleotides, the CDR3 is TGTGCCAGCAGCCCCGCGGGGACCTATGGCTACACCTTC. This gives the protein CASSPAGTYGYTF.

This clonotype was seen ten or more times. CDR3 DNA sequence: TGTGCCAGTAGTATGTTCGGACTAGCGGGAGTCAATGAGCAGTTCTTC. Protein sequence: CASSMFGLAGVNEQFF. The chain is built from TRBV19 and TRBJ2-1; 13 bases are shared with TRBD2. Germline V gives CDR1 LNHDA, CDR2 SQIVND (reference sequence). CDR3 length equals 16 residues. With V trimmed by 3 bases and J by 6 bases, 5 bases remained unmatched.

This clonotype was counted between two and nine times. This chain joins TRBV11-2 and TRBJ2-2; no reliable D call. The V gene lost 1 base and the J gene lost 2 bases, with 8 bases spanning the gap. Germline V gene data show CDR1 as SGHAT and CDR2 as FQNNGV. The CDR3 loop spans 15 amino acids. DNA for the CDR3: TGTGCCAGCAGCTTAGGGTACCAAAACACCGGGGAGCTGTTTTTT. It is translated as CASSLGYQNTGELFF.

This clonotype appeared many times. The chain couples TRBV29-1 to TRBJ1-1; 7 nucleotides agree with TRBD1. Germline V gives CDR1 SQVTM, CDR2 ANQGSEA. The CDR3 spans 11 residues. Trimming took 7 bases from V and 10 from J; bases not matched to a gene: 9. The chain's CDR3 is CSGKQGPAAFF. In DNA form, the CDR3 reads TGCAGCGGGAAACAGGGGCCTGCAGCTTTCTTT.

The sample holds many counts of this clonotype. The CDR3: CASSPRLAGVWYEQYF. The CDR3, as DNA: TGTGCCAGCAGCCCGCGCCTAGCGGGGGTTTGGTACGAGCAGTACTTC. The chain combines TRBV7-9 with TRBJ2-7, with 10 nucleotides matching TRBD2. V was clipped by 5 bases and J by 4 bases; unmatched bases: 11. The CDR3 length is 16 residues. Germline values: CDR1 SEHNR, CDR2 FQNEAQ (reference sequence).

This clonotype has at least ten counts. This sequence joins TRBV29-1 and TRBJ2-1, with a weak D call TRBD2 (5 bases). CDR3 length: 12 residues. Germline CDR1 is SQVTM and CDR2 is ANQGSEA. V was clipped by 6 bases and J by 9 bases, with 15 bases between them. The CDR3 loop is CSVRRSAGEQFF. The CDR3 region has the DNA TGCAGCGTACGTAGGAGCGCGGGTGAGCAGTTCTTC.

This clonotype was recorded many times. The chain has TRBV5-6 and TRBJ2-7; a possible D gene is TRBD1 (7 bases). The ends were cut back, 2 bases at V and 5 bases at J, with 17 bases in the middle. This CDR3 comprises 15 residues. In germline, CDR1 is SGHDT, CDR2 YYEEEE. The CDR3, as DNA: TGTGCCAGCAGCTTTGTGCGGAGGGGGCCGAACGAGCAGTACTTC. This gives the protein CASSFVRRGPNEQYF.